Below, 5 T cell receptor beta chains from the same sample are listed, as sequenced in a study of shared clonotypes between healthy human individuals (dated by TCRdb to the early 2020s). The library was made by the immunoSEQ multiplex PCR assay. As stored in TCRdb, this immuneACCESS dataset retains in-frame rearrangements with V and J assigned. A fraction of the clones does not appear; measured against another copy, unresolved V genes explain less than half of the discrepancy, and the remainder lacks a known reason. A total of approximately 2,000,000 clones appear in this sample, 85% to 95% of them only once. The ten biggest clones cover 0.37% of the sample. Sequencing was performed on naive CD4+ T cells from PBMCs. The cell subset or site label for this specimen denotes: CD45RA+ positively selected. These receptor sequences come from a man younger than 30 in good health. Some clones in this sample may be carry-over from other donors' samples.

A remark on this clone: This sample includes further DNA sequences coding for the same CDR3. V gene TRBV6-5 combines with J gene TRBJ1-4, with D possibly TRBD1 on 5 matching bases. The CDR3 has 12 amino acids. V lost 2 bases to trimming and J lost 8 bases, with 6 bases between them. CDR1 is MNHEY and CDR2 is SVGAGI in the germline V gene. The CDR3 coding sequence is TGTGCCAGCAGTTACACAGGAGAAAAACTGTTTTTT. Translated: CASSYTGEKLFF.

The chain is built from TRBV9 and TRBJ1-3; the match to TRBD1 covers 7 bases. The ends lost 0 bases at V and 3 bases at J; junction bases unmatched: 9. Germline V gives CDR1 SGDLS, CDR2 YYNGEE. CDR3 size: 17 residues. CDR3 bases: TGTGCCAGCAGCGTAGTACCGTTAGGGGGCTATGGAAACACCATATATTTT. It translates to CASSVVPLGGYGNTIYF.

V usage is TRBV4-3 and J usage is TRBJ1-5; 7 nucleotides agree with TRBD1. The CDR3 extends over 17 amino acids. The germline CDR1 and CDR2 sequences are LGHNA and YSLEER. J gave up 7 bases and V 0 bases, and 12 bases lay outside the gene matches. DNA for the CDR3: TGCGCCAGCAGCCAAGATTTGCCAGGGGGTCAAGGACAGCCCCAGCATTTT. Protein sequence: CASSQDLPGGQGQPQHF.

This sequence joins TRBV6-1 and TRBJ2-7; D gene ambiguous. Germline V gene lookup returns CDR1 MNHNS and CDR2 SASEGT. This CDR3 has 15 residues. V gave up 1 base and J gave up 2 bases, with 12 bases separating them. The CDR3 DNA follows: TGTGCCAGCAGTGAAGGCCCTGCCTACCCCTACGAGCAGTACTTC. Encoded protein: CASSEGPAYPYEQYF.

A remark on this clone: This CDR3 is also generated by other DNA sequences in the sample. In nucleotides, the CDR3 is TGTGCCAGCAGCTCTTATTCCTACGAGCAGTACTTC. This gives the protein CASSSYSYEQYF. The chain couples TRBV5-6 to TRBJ2-7; D unresolved. CDR1 and CDR2 from the germline V gene are SGHDT and YYEEEE. Trimming cost V 3 bases and J 1 base, with 5 bases left between them. This CDR3 comprises 12 residues. The full variable domain, its missing parts supplied by reference TRBV5-6 and TRBJ2-7, is DAGVTQSPTHLIKTRGQQVTLRCSPKSGHDTVSWYQQALGQGPQFIFQYYEEEERQRGNFPDRFSGHQFPNYSSELNVNALLLGDSALYLCASSSYSYEQYFGPGTRLTVT.